This TCR beta chain appears in the sequencing data of a study of blood T cell repertoires in COVID-19. The method was immunoSEQ multiplex PCR; TCRdb's version includes in-frame clones alone and lacks a portion of them. This table has some 200,000 clones, almost 80% appearing once. The germline CDR1 and CDR2 sequences are MNHEY and SVGEGT. V was cut by 2 bases and J by 7 bases, with 17 bases left in between. This CDR3 region has 15 residues. The sequenced material came from PBMCs or T cells enriched from blood (not recorded which). This clonotype was obtained from a woman between 50 and 59 years old who had recovered from COVID-19. V is TRBV6-2 or TRBV6-3 and J is TRBJ2-5; a possible D gene is TRBD2 (6 bases). CDR3 nucleotides: TGTGCCAGCAGTTACGGCGGGGCCCGATTGGCGACCCAGTACTTC. It translates to CASSYGGARLATQYF.